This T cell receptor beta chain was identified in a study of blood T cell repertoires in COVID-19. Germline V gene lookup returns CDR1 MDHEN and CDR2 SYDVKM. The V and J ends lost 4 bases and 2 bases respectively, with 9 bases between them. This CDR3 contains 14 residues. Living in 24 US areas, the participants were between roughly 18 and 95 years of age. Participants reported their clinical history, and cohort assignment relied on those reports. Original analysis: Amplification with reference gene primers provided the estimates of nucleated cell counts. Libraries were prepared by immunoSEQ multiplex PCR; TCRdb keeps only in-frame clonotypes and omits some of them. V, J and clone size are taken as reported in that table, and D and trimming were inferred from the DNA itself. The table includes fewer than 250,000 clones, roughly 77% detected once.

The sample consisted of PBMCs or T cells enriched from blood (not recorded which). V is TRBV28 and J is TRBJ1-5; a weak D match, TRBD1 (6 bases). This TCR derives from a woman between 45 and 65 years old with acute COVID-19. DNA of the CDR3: TGTGCCAGCAGTTCCTCAGGGGGCAATCAGCCCCAGCATTTT. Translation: CASSSSGGNQPQHF.